Listed below are T cell receptor beta chains from one sample, sequenced in a study of OX40 agonist ivuxolimab in advanced cancers. Sequencing used immunoSEQ multiplex PCR; TCRdb keeps in-frame clones, though not all of them. The profile shows 35,000 to 40,000 clones, about 82% of them singletons. The sequencing used CD4+ or CD8+ T cells sorted from blood, collected in a trial of the OX40 agonist ivuxolimab. The receptors originated from an adult with an advanced solid tumor such as melanoma, head and neck, liver or kidney cancer. Both conserved end residues are part of each CDR3. A D gene is named only where the DNA matches it firmly. Clone size is not always given. Where it is, it says once, few, many or a class for expanded clones.

TRBV28,-,TRBJ2-6,15,-,CASRMTGGGANVLTF,TGTGCCAGCCGCATGACAGGTGGTGGGGCCAACGTCCTGACTTTC
TRBV7-8,-,TRBJ2-5,14,-,CASSRGRVQETQYF,TGTGCCAGCAGCCGGGGACGGGTGCAAGAGACCCAGTACTTC
TRBV28,TRBD1,TRBJ2-6,17,-,CASMGGQGTSGANVLTF,TGTGCCAGCATGGGGGGACAGGGGACCTCTGGGGCCAACGTCCTGACTTTC
TRBV6-5,-,TRBJ2-7,14,-,CATKTSLGSYEQYF,TGTGCCACCAAAACTAGCTTGGGGTCCTACGAGCAGTACTTC
TRBV6-5,-,TRBJ1-6,12,-,CASSYGGSPLHF,TGTGCCAGCAGTTACGGAGGTTCACCCCTCCACTTT
TRBV19,-,TRBJ2-2,16,-,CASNHMSGELTGELFF,TGTGCCAGTAATCATATGTCGGGGGAGTTGACCGGGGAGCTGTTTTTT
TRBV7-9,-,TRBJ2-1,18,once,CASSLAKGGDLSSGEQFF,TGTGCCAGCAGCTTAGCTAAGGGAGGAGATTTATCGTCGGGTGAGCAGTTCTTC
TRBV9,-,TRBJ1-4,15,-,CASSPRGGKGEKLFF,TGTGCCAGCAGCCCCCGGGGGGGAAAGGGCGAAAAACTGTTTTTT
TRBV10-3,TRBD1,TRBJ2-2,18,-,CAISEGAGGALNTGELFF,TGTGCCATCAGTGAGGGGGCAGGGGGCGCATTAAACACCGGGGAGCTGTTTTTT
TRBV6-1,TRBD2,TRBJ2-3,15,-,CASSEGAGGIDTQYF,TGTGCCAGCAGTGAAGGGGCGGGAGGGATAGATACGCAGTATTTT
TRBV7-2,TRBD2,TRBJ2-2,16,once,CASSATPGGNTGELFF,TGTGCCAGCAGCGCCACCCCGGGGGGTAACACCGGGGAGCTGTTTTTT
TRBV5-4,TRBD1,TRBJ1-2,13,once,CASSSWDRDGYTF,TGTGCCAGCAGCTCCTGGGACAGGGACGGCTACACCTTC
TRBV30,-,TRBJ2-2,12,-,CAWSRDTGELFF,TGTGCCTGGAGTCGTGACACCGGGGAGCTGTTTTTT
TRBV15,-,TRBJ2-3,17,once,CATSRDLQAGVTDTQYF,TGTGCCACCAGCAGAGATCTGCAAGCGGGTGTGACAGATACGCAGTATTTT
TRBV12-5,-,TRBJ1-6,12,few,CASGYDNSPLHF,TGTGCTAGTGGTTATGATAATTCACCCCTCCACTTT
TRBV5-8,TRBD1,TRBJ1-1,17,few,CASPSGQGAIRRTEAFF,TGTGCCAGTCCCTCTGGACAGGGGGCTATTAGGAGGACTGAAGCTTTCTTT
TRBV21-1,-,TRBJ2-7,17,few,CASSKKLPIGFSYEQYF,TGTGCCAGCAGCAAAAAACTTCCTATAGGGTTTTCCTACGAGCAGTACTTC
TRBV4-2,TRBD2,TRBJ2-7,15,few,CASSQGLAGGYEQYF,TGTGCCAGCAGCCAAGGACTAGCGGGAGGGTACGAGCAGTACTTC
TRBV6-5,TRBD2,TRBJ2-7,15,-,CASTTAGGESYEQYF,TGTGCCAGCACTACAGCGGGGGGCGAGAGTTACGAGCAGTACTTC
TRBV7-8,TRBD2,TRBJ2-2,15,-,CASSLTGGVTGELFF,TGTGCCAGCAGCTTAACGGGGGGAGTGACCGGGGAGCTGTTTTTT
TRBV9,-,TRBJ2-3,12,-,CASSVGTDTQYF,TGTGCCAGCAGCGTCGGGACAGATACGCAGTATTTT
TRBV5-1,-,TRBJ1-6,14,-,CASSSSSYNSPLHF,TGCGCCAGCTCTTCCAGCTCCTATAATTCACCCCTCCACTTT
TRBV5-5,TRBD1,TRBJ1-3,14,once,CASSGGQGLNTIYF,TGTGCCAGCTCTGGGGGACAGGGACTAAACACCATATATTTT
TRBV9,-,TRBJ2-5,14,few,CASSVGRAPETQYF,TGTGCCAGCAGCGTAGGTCGAGCCCCAGAGACCCAGTACTTC
TRBV4-1,-,TRBJ1-1,15,-,CASSHSGLRGNEAFF,TGCGCCAGCAGCCATTCCGGGCTCCGGGGGAACGAAGCTTTCTTT
TRBV10-2,TRBD1,TRBJ1-6,17,few,CASSEPGGQRDNSPLHF,TGCGCCAGCAGTGAGCCCGGGGGACAGAGAGATAATTCACCCCTCCACTTT
TRBV2,TRBD2,TRBJ2-5,17,-,CASSVGGTSGGQETQYF,TGTGCCAGCAGTGTAGGTGGAACTAGCGGGGGGCAAGAGACCCAGTACTTC
TRBV7-9,-,TRBJ2-3,18,once,CASSWKPYRELGTDTQYF,TGTGCCAGCAGCTGGAAACCCTACAGGGAGTTGGGCACAGATACGCAGTATTTT
TRBV28,-,TRBJ2-5,13,few,CATLGADQETQYF,TGTGCCACCCTTGGGGCCGACCAAGAGACCCAGTACTTC
TRBV7-2,-,TRBJ2-3,14,-,CASSPTTSTDTQYF,TGTGCCAGCAGCCCGACGACTAGCACAGATACGCAGTATTTT
TRBV21-1,-,TRBJ2-5,16,-,CASSKAGSGGQETQYF,TGTGCCAGCAGCAAAGCTGGTAGCGGGGGGCAAGAGACCCAGTACTTC
TRBV30,-,TRBJ1-3,14,-,CAWAGRGSGNTIYF,TGTGCCTGGGCCGGGAGGGGCTCTGGAAACACCATATATTTT
TRBV9,TRBD2,TRBJ2-1,15,few,CASSPRTSAHNEQFF,TGTGCCAGCAGCCCTAGGACTAGCGCCCACAATGAGCAGTTCTTC
TRBV30,TRBD2,TRBJ2-7,13,-,CAWSVSSGTEQYF,TGTGCCTGGAGTGTCTCTAGCGGGACCGAGCAGTACTTC
TRBV5-8,-,TRBJ1-5,14,-,CASSSRTVNQPQHF,TGTGCCAGCAGCTCCCGGACAGTGAATCAGCCCCAGCATTTT
TRBV29-1,TRBD2,TRBJ2-5,13,-,CSVLAGGGETQYF,TGCAGCGTTCTAGCGGGGGGTGGGGAGACCCAGTACTTC
TRBV14,TRBD1,TRBJ1-6,14,many,CASSQGTEFFTLHF,TGTGCCAGCAGCCAGGGGACAGAATTTTTTACCCTCCACTTT
TRBV28,-,TRBJ2-3,13,-,CASSHGPTDTQYF,TGTGCCAGCAGTCACGGACCCACAGATACGCAGTATTTT
TRBV19,TRBD2,TRBJ2-7,14,-,CASSRGGGSYEQYF,TGTGCCAGTAGTAGAGGCGGGGGCTCCTACGAGCAGTACTTC
TRBV6-5,-,TRBJ1-1,15,-,CASSYSRGLQTEAFF,TGTGCCAGCAGTTACTCGAGAGGGCTGCAAACTGAAGCTTTCTTT
TRBV5-6,-,TRBJ2-1,13,-,CASSVGVNNEQFF,TGTGCCAGCAGCGTAGGGGTTAACAATGAGCAGTTCTTC
TRBV10-3,-,TRBJ2-3,15,-,CAIRETGKSTDTQYF,TGTGCCATCAGGGAGACAGGAAAAAGCACAGATACGCAGTATTTT
TRBV6-1,-,TRBJ2-6,15,-,CASSDEVSGANVLTF,TGTGCCAGCAGTGACGAGGTCTCTGGGGCCAACGTCCTGACTTTC
TRBV28,TRBD1,TRBJ2-5,14,-,CASREGGQQETQYF,TGTGCCAGCAGAGAAGGGGGACAGCAAGAGACCCAGTACTTC
TRBV5-1,TRBD2,TRBJ2-3,17,-,CASSPPRDSGGQDTQYF,TGCGCCAGCAGCCCTCCTCGGGATAGCGGGGGACAAGATACGCAGTATTTT
TRBV6-1,-,TRBJ2-7,14,-,CASSSSGDKDEQYF,TGTGCCAGCAGCAGCTCAGGGGACAAGGACGAGCAGTACTTC
TRBV5-4,-,TRBJ2-1,11,-,CASSSQNEQFF,TGTGCCAGCAGCTCTCAGAATGAGCAGTTCTTC
TRBV27,TRBD2,TRBJ2-7,15,-,CASSTSASGLNEQYF,TGTGCCAGCAGTACTAGTGCTAGCGGGTTAAACGAGCAGTACTTC
TRBV6-5,-,TRBJ2-1,14,-,CASRPRLGAYEQFF,TGTGCCAGCAGACCTCGCTTGGGGGCTTATGAGCAGTTCTTC
TRBV11-1,-,TRBJ1-1,15,once,CASSLGVPVNTEAFF,TGTGCCAGCAGCTTAGGGGTGCCTGTGAACACTGAAGCTTTCTTT
TRBV29-1,TRBD1,TRBJ2-7,13,few,CSVEEQGAWEQYF,TGCAGCGTTGAAGAACAGGGGGCGTGGGAGCAGTACTTC
TRBV30,TRBD1,TRBJ1-2,13,-,CATSGQPAGGYTF,TGTGCCACCTCGGGACAGCCGGCGGGGGGCTACACCTTC
TRBV4-3,TRBD1,TRBJ2-1,15,-,CASSPQGNYNNEQFF,TGCGCCAGCAGCCCACAGGGGAATTACAACAATGAGCAGTTCTTC
TRBV6-5,TRBD2,TRBJ2-7,14,medium-sized,CASNFARGAYEQYF,TGTGCCAGCAACTTCGCCCGGGGGGCCTACGAGCAGTACTTC